The 14 T cell receptor beta chains below were found in one sample sequenced in a study of T-cell memory formation after mild COVID-19. TCRdb reprocessed the 5' RACE reads with MiXCR, giving one entry per CDR3 protein. The sample comprises almost 550,000 distinct CDR3 sequences, roughly 20% of which are singletons, and approximately 13% rests with the top ten. Sequencing was carried out using PBMCs or a T cell subset sorted from them (not recorded which). These receptors all stem from an adult woman who had mild COVID-19 (a few samples of this study predate the infection). Cell type and time point are not known.

The genes are TRBV6-5 and TRBJ2-7; D not certain. The CDR3 runs to 14 residues. In germline, CDR1 is MNHEY, CDR2 SVGAGI. Trimming cost V 0 bases and J 0 bases, with 6 bases left between them. The CDR3, as DNA: TGTGCCAGCAGTTACTCGCTGAGCTCCTACGAGCAGTACTTC. Translating it yields CASSYSLSSYEQYF.

This clonotype has more than one count but fewer than ten. The chain carries TRBV20-1 and TRBJ1-2, with no clear D. V was clipped by 1 base and J by 5 bases, with 14 bases between them. Germline V lookup: CDR1 DFQATT, CDR2 SNEGSKA (reference sequence). This CDR3 is 14 amino acids long. The CDR3 DNA reads as TGCAGTGCTAGAGGCCCCTCAGAGGTATATGGCTACACCTTC. Its translation is CSARGPSEVYGYTF.

This clonotype has more than one count but fewer than ten. The genes are TRBV18 and TRBJ2-3; maybe TRBD1 (5 bases). Trimming stripped 3 bases from V and 1 base from J, with 8 bases between. CDR1 and CDR2 from the germline V gene are KGHSH and LQKENI. The CDR3 length is 14 residues. DNA for the CDR3: TGTGCCAGCTCACCGGACACTCGCACAGATACGCAGTATTTT. Amino acids: CASSPDTRTDTQYF.

The chain has TRBV30 and TRBJ1-2, with D tentatively TRBD1 (5 bases). The germline V and J ends were trimmed by 3 bases and 4 bases, with 12 bases remaining between them. Germline loops: CDR1 GTSNPN, CDR2 SVGIG (reference sequence). The CDR3 length is 13 residues. CDR3 nucleotides: TGTGCCTGGAGCCAGGGTATAGGCTATGGCTACACCTTC. It translates to CAWSQGIGYGYTF.

The chain recombines TRBV7-9 with TRBJ1-1; D gene unclear. V lost 1 base to trimming and J lost 4 bases, with 10 bases between them. Germline V CDR1 and CDR2: SEHNR, FQNEAQ (reference sequence). The CDR3 length is 14 residues. In DNA, the CDR3 is TGTGCCAGCAGCTTAGTGCAGACGAGCACTGAAGCTTTCTTT. Its protein product is CASSLVQTSTEAFF. The full variable domain, with the rest looked up from reference TRBV7-9 and TRBJ1-1, is DTGVSQNPRHKITKRGQNVTFRCDPISEHNRLYWYRQTLGQGPEFLTYFQNEAQLEKSRLLSDRFSAERPKGSFSTLEIQRTEQGDSAMYLCASSLVQTSTEAFFGQGTRLTVV.

The rearrangement links TRBV4-1 to TRBJ2-7; 13 bases map to TRBD2. CDR1 and CDR2 from the germline V gene are MGHRA and YSYEKL. CDR3 length equals 16 residues. J lost 2 bases, V lost 4 bases, and 5 bases had no gene match. In nucleotides, the CDR3 is TGCGCCAGCAGCCGCTTAGGACTAGCGGGGGCCTACGAGCAGTACTTC. Its translation: CASSRLGLAGAYEQYF.

This clonotype has just a few counts. J is TRBJ1-1 and V is TRBV5-4; D is possibly TRBD1 (5 bases). Germline V gene lookup returns CDR1 SGHNT and CDR2 YYREEE (reference sequence). Trimming took off 0 bases at V and 0 bases at J, with 9 bases between the two ends. This CDR3 comprises 15 residues. The CDR3 loop reads CASSLAGRLNTEAFF. CDR3 in DNA: TGTGCCAGCAGCTTGGCGGGACGGTTGAACACTGAAGCTTTCTTT.

There are a few counts of this clonotype. V and J are TRBV10-3 and TRBJ2-1, with TRBD2 identical over 11 bases. CDR1 and CDR2 from the germline V gene are ENHRY and SYGVKD. The CDR3 sequence is 15 residues long. After removal of 0 bases from V and 5 bases from J, the junction contained 0 bases not matched to a gene. The CDR3, as DNA: TGTGCCATCAGTGAGTCGACTAGCGGGGACAATGAGCAGTTCTTC. It yields the protein CAISESTSGDNEQFF.

This clonotype was picked up many times. The rearrangement joins TRBV29-1 to TRBJ2-1; TRBD2 aligns across 10 bases. The CDR3 totals 13 residues. Germline lookup yields CDR1 SQVTM and CDR2 ANQGSEA. The CDR3 sequence: CRVIAGGYNEQFF. The CDR3 DNA is TGCAGGGTCATAGCGGGGGGTTACAATGAGCAGTTCTTC.

The rearrangement links TRBV18 to TRBJ1-3; D uncertain. CDR1 and CDR2 from the germline V gene are KGHSH and LQKENI. The CDR3 extends over 16 amino acids. Between the trimmed V and J ends, which lost 1 base and 0 bases, there was a span of 10 bases. Written as DNA, the CDR3 is TGTGCCAGCTCACCACGCTGGGAGATCTCTGGAAACACCATATATTTT. Protein sequence: CASSPRWEISGNTIYF. Filled out from reference TRBV18 and TRBJ1-3, the complete variable domain reads NAGVMQNPRHLVRRRGQEARLRCSPMKGHSHVYWYRQLPEEGLKFMVYLQKENIIDESGMPKERFSAEFPKEGPSILRIQQVVRGDSAAYFCASSPRWEISGNTIYFGEGSWLTVV.

This sequence joins TRBV18 and TRBJ2-2; 7 positions agree with TRBD1. CDR1 is KGHSH, CDR2 LQKENI, per germline. The trim removed 2 bases at V and 6 bases at J, leaving 9 bases unmatched. There are 16 residues in the CDR3. In DNA, the CDR3 is TGTGCCAGCTCACCAGCGGCGGACAGGAGTCCCGGGGAGCTGTTTTTT. Translated: CASSPAADRSPGELFF. Based on the CDR3 plus reference TRBV18 and TRBJ2-2, the full variable domain is NAGVMQNPRHLVRRRGQEARLRCSPMKGHSHVYWYRQLPEEGLKFMVYLQKENIIDESGMPKERFSAEFPKEGPSILRIQQVVRGDSAAYFCASSPAADRSPGELFFGEGSRLTVL.

This sequence joins TRBV5-1 and TRBJ1-5, with TRBD1 identical over 7 bases. The V and J ends lost 4 bases and 8 bases, in that order; junction bases with no gene match: 9. CDR3 size: 14 residues. Per germline, CDR1 SGHRS and CDR2 YFSETQ. The CDR3 DNA reads TGCGCCAGCAGCCCGACAGGGTCATGGGAGCCCCAGCATTTT. Protein product: CASSPTGSWEPQHF.

This clonotype was recorded a few times. The CDR3 region is CSATSGGSYSYEQYF. The CDR3 DNA follows: TGCAGTGCTACCTCGGGGGGTAGCTACTCCTACGAGCAGTACTTC. The rearrangement links TRBV20-1 to TRBJ2-7; 7 nucleotides align to TRBD2. Germline V gene sequence: CDR1 DFQATT, CDR2 SNEGSKA (reference sequence). Trimming removed 4 bases from V and 0 bases from J; junction bases left unmatched: 9. The CDR3 loop spans 15 amino acids.

The chain couples TRBV7-8 to TRBJ2-7; D unclear. The CDR3 length is 13 residues. Germline V gene data show CDR1 as SGHVS and CDR2 as FQNEAQ. V gave up 7 bases and J gave up 7 bases, with 17 bases separating them. This chain's CDR3 is CASTSDRLGEQYF. The DNA for the CDR3 is TGTGCCAGCACCTCGGACCGTCTTGGGGAGCAGTACTTC. The full variable domain, in which reference TRBV7-8 and TRBJ2-7 provide the parts outside the CDR3, is GAGVSQSPRYKVAKRGQDVALRCDPISGHVSLFWYQQALGQGPEFLTYFQNEAQLDKSGLPSDRFFAERPEGSVSTLKIQRTQQEDSAVYLCASTSDRLGEQYFGPGTRLTVT.